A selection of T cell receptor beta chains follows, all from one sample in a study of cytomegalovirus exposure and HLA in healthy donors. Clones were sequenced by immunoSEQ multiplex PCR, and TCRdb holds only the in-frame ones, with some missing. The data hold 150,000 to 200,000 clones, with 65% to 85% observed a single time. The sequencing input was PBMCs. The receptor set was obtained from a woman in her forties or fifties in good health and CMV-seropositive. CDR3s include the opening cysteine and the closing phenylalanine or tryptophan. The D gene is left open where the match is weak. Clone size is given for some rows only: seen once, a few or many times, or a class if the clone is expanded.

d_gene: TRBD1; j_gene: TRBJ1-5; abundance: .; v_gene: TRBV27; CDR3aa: CASSKDRGRQPQHF; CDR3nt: TGTGCCAGCAGCAAGGACAGGGGGCGTCAGCCCCAGCATTTT
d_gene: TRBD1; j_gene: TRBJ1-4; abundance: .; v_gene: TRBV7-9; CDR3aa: CASRATGGNEKLFF; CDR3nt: TGTGCCAGCAGGGCGACAGGGGGCAATGAAAAACTGTTTTTT
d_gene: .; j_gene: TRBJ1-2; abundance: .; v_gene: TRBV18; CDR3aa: CASSLTGSDYGYTF; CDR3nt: TGTGCCAGCTCACTCACTGGCAGCGACTATGGCTACACCTTC
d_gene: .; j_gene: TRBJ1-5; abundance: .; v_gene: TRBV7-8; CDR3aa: CASSLAAYSNQPQHF; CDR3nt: TGTGCCAGCAGCTTAGCGGCATATAGCAATCAGCCCCAGCATTTT
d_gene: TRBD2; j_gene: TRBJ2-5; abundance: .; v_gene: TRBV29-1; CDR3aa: CSVEEAAGGIQETQYF; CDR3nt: TGCAGCGTTGAGGAGGCAGCGGGGGGGATACAAGAGACCCAGTACTTC
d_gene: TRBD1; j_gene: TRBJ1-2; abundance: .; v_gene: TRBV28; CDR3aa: CASSLVQGVGYTF; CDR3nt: TGTGCCAGCAGTTTGGTCCAGGGGGTTGGCTACACCTTC
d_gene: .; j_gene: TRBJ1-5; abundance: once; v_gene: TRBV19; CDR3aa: CASSIGPREPQHF; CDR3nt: TGTGCCAGTAGTATTGGGCCGCGGGAGCCCCAGCATTTT
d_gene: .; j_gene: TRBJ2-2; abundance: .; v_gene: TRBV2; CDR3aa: CASSTPSRGFGELFF; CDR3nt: TGTGCCAGCAGTACCCCCTCCAGGGGCTTCGGGGAGCTGTTTTTT
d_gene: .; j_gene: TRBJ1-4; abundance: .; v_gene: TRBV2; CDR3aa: CASTLLGGLGEKLFF; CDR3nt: TGTGCCAGCACCCTCCTTGGAGGGTTGGGTGAAAAACTGTTTTTT
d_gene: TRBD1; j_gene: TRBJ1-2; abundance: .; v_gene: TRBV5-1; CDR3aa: CASSVTGTDYGYTF; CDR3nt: TGCGCCAGCAGCGTTACCGGGACAGACTATGGCTACACCTTC
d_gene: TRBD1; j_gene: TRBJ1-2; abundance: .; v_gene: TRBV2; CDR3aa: CASSESQGAYNYGYTF; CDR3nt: TGTGCCAGCAGTGAATCCCAGGGGGCCTATAACTATGGCTACACCTTC
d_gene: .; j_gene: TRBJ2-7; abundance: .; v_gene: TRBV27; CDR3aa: CASSLSRQSYEQYF; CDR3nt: TGTGCCAGCAGTTTATCGCGGCAGTCCTACGAGCAGTACTTC
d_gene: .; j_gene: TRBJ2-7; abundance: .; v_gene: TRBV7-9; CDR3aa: CASSPPQYTTYEQYF; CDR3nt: TGTGCCAGCAGCCCCCCACAGTACACCACCTACGAGCAGTACTTC
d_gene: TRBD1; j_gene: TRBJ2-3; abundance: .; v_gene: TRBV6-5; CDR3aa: CASRPGQSTDTQYF; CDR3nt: TGTGCCAGCAGACCGGGACAGAGCACAGATACGCAGTATTTT
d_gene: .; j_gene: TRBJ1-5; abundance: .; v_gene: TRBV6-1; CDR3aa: CASSLETRQPQHF; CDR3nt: TGTGCCAGCAGTCTCGAGACCAGGCAGCCCCAGCATTTT
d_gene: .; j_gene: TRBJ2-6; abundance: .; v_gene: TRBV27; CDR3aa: CASSFQGANVLTF; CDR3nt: TGTGCCAGCAGTTTCCAGGGGGCCAACGTCCTGACTTTC
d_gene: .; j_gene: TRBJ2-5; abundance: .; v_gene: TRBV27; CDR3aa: CASSSWRSQETQYF; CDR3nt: TGTGCCAGCAGCTCCTGGCGGAGCCAAGAGACCCAGTACTTC
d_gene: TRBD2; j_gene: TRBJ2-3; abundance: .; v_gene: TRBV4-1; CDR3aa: CASSLRASGDTDTQYF; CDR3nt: TGCGCCAGCAGCCTCCGGGCAAGCGGGGACACAGATACGCAGTATTTT
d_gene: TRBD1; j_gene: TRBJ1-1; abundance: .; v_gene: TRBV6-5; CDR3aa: CASSSHGTGDTEAFF; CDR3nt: TGTGCCAGCAGCTCTCACGGGACAGGGGACACTGAAGCTTTCTTT
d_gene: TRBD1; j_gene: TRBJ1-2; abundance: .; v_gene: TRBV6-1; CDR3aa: CASTSDRGYGYTF; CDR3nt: TGTGCCAGCACCTCGGACAGGGGGTATGGCTACACCTTC